What follows describes a single TCR beta chain. These data come from a study of blood T cell repertoires in COVID-19. The table came from immunoSEQ multiplex PCR; TCRdb's copy has only in-frame clones and leaves some out. The sample lists 110,000 to 150,000 clones; roughly 80% were seen once. The junction had 4 bases not matched to a gene; V was cut back by 1 base and J by 6 bases. Looked up from germline, CDR1 is MNHNS and CDR2 is SASEGT. The CDR3 spans 15 residues. V is TRBV6-1 and J is TRBJ2-1; 9 positions match TRBD2. Specimen: PBMCs or T cells enriched from blood (not recorded which). This clonotype was obtained from a woman in her 50s who had recovered from COVID-19. For the CDR3, the DNA is TGTGCCAGCAGTGAAGTCGGCGGGGGGGCCAATGAGCAGTTCTTC. It encodes CASSEVGGGANEQFF.